This T cell receptor (beta chain) was observed in a study of blood T cells in healthy people across ages. V shed 2 bases, J shed 2 bases, and the junction held 3 bases outside the gene matches. This CDR3 comprises 14 residues. CDR1 and CDR2 from the germline V gene are DFQATT and SNEGSKA (reference sequence). The use of a sample-barcoded 5' primer and a J-beta primer mix characterized a second PCR of about 7 to 12 cycles. TCRdb reanalysed the 5' RACE reads using MiXCR and keeps one entry per CDR3 protein. Counted here are some 1,800,000 distinct CDR3 sequences, about two fifths occurring once; the ten biggest clones make up roughly 23%. Samples each yielded at least 5 micrograms of total RNA. This clonotype was counted a few times.

The chain links TRBV20-1 to TRBJ1-2, with TRBD1 matching 9 bases. What was sequenced was blood. The sequence was collected from a human donor in good health. The CDR3 is CSARPTGGNYGYTF. Written as DNA, the CDR3 is TGCAGTGCTAGACCCACAGGGGGCAACTATGGCTACACCTTC.